Presented here are 22 T cell receptor beta chains from one specimen sequenced in a study of T-cell reconstitution after alpha-beta-depleted transplantation in children. A library of TCRbeta sequences, prepared with unique molecular identifiers, was generated. Via MiXCR, TCRdb re-called the PCR reads, giving one row per CDR3 protein. The sample gives roughly 490,000 distinct CDR3 sequences, roughly 10% of which show up once; less than 15% is in the top ten. Source: PBMCs, mostly from graft donor cells, taken 180 days after TCRalphabeta/CD19-depleted stem cell transplant. The receptors derive from a female patient between 2 and 10 years old who had a stem cell transplant for aplastic anemia, so the T cells may come from the graft donor.

This clonotype was detected only a few times. The CDR3 DNA reads as TGTGCCAGCAGCCCCAACGGACTAGACACGCAGTATTTT. This gives the protein CASSPNGLDTQYF. This chain joins TRBV5-4 and TRBJ2-3; TRBD2 agrees at 7 bases. Germline V gives CDR1 SGHNT, CDR2 YYREEE (reference sequence). The ends lost 4 bases at V and 9 bases at J; junction bases unmatched: 8. This CDR3 has 13 amino acids.

CDR3 bases: TGTGCCAGCAGCTCAACCGTCCGCCCTGTCCCCGAAGCTTTCTTT. As protein: CASSSTVRPVPEAFF. The chain carries TRBV7-9 and TRBJ1-1, with unresolved D. The germline V gene encodes CDR1 SEHNR and CDR2 FQNEAQ (reference sequence). The germline V and J ends were trimmed by 4 bases and 8 bases, with 20 bases remaining between them. The CDR3 has 15 amino acids.

The sample holds many counts of this clonotype. The chain carries TRBV6-2 or TRBV6-3 and TRBJ1-5; D ambiguous. V lost 2 bases to trimming and J lost 3 bases, with 8 bases between them. This CDR3 region has 14 residues. Germline V gene lookup returns CDR1 MNHEY and CDR2 SVGEGT. This CDR3 reads CASSYRQYNQPQHF. The CDR3 coding sequence is TGTGCCAGCAGTTACCGGCAGTACAATCAGCCCCAGCATTTT.

This clonotype was seen only a few times. This sequence joins TRBV12-3 or TRBV12-4 and TRBJ1-4, with 8 bases that match TRBD1. The V and J ends lost 2 bases and 7 bases, in that order; junction bases with no gene match: 9. This CDR3 region has 16 residues. For the CDR3, the DNA is TGTGCCAGCAGTTTACCCAGACAGGGGCTAATTGAAAAACTGTTTTTT. It yields the protein CASSLPRQGLIEKLFF.

The chain couples TRBV6-1 to TRBJ2-5; 8 nucleotides line up with TRBD2. CDR3 size: 15 residues. Germline trimming cut 2 bases from V and 5 bases from J; bases unmatched to any gene: 7. In germline, CDR1 is MNHNS, CDR2 SASEGT. The CDR3 is CASSESTGGGETQYF. For the CDR3, the DNA is TGTGCCAGCAGTGAATCGACGGGAGGGGGTGAGACCCAGTACTTC.

In its sample, this clonotype was seen many times. This sequence joins TRBV29-1 and TRBJ2-1; TRBD1 agrees at 7 bases. The CDR3 loop spans 13 amino acids. V lost 7 bases and J lost 5; bases outside the gene matches: 8. Germline CDR1 and CDR2: SQVTM and ANQGSEA. In nucleotides, the CDR3 is TGCAGCGGAGGGGGACAGTCCAACAATGAGCAGTTCTTC. This translates into CSGGGQSNNEQFF.

There are a few counts of this clonotype. V is TRBV5-1 and J is TRBJ1-5; TRBD1 is a possible D gene (6 bases). The germline V gene has CDR1 SGHRS and CDR2 YFSETQ. The CDR3 covers 15 residues. V was clipped by 4 bases and J by 7 bases, with 18 bases between them. CDR3 sequence reads: CASSRSPGEGQPQHF. CDR3 bases: TGCGCCAGCAGCCGAAGTCCAGGGGAAGGGCAGCCCCAGCATTTT. Together with reference TRBV5-1 and TRBJ1-5, the CDR3 gives the full variable domain: KAGVTQTPRYLIKTRGQQVTLSCSPISGHRSVSWYQQTPGQGLQFLFEYFSETQRNKGNFPGRFSGRQFSNSRSEMNVSTLELGDSALYLCASSRSPGEGQPQHFGDGTRLSIL.

The chain couples TRBV5-1 to TRBJ2-1; TRBD1 matches 8 bases. V lost 0 bases, J lost 4 bases, and 3 bases stayed unmatched. The CDR3 length is 15 residues. Germline V gives CDR1 SGHRS, CDR2 YFSETQ. CDR3 loop: CASSLGRGPYNEQFF. CDR3 bases: TGCGCCAGCAGCTTGGGCAGGGGGCCGTACAATGAGCAGTTCTTC. The whole variable domain, filled in from reference TRBV5-1 and TRBJ2-1, reads KAGVTQTPRYLIKTRGQQVTLSCSPISGHRSVSWYQQTPGQGLQFLFEYFSETQRNKGNFPGRFSGRQFSNSRSEMNVSTLELGDSALYLCASSLGRGPYNEQFFGPGTRLTVL.

The CDR3 DNA sequence: TGTGCCAGCAGCCCCCGGGACAGGGGGAGTGATACGCAGTATTTT. Encoded protein: CASSPRDRGSDTQYF. The J gene is TRBJ2-3, the V gene TRBV4-2; 11 bases are a match to TRBD1. Germline V lookup: CDR1 LGHNA, CDR2 YNFKEQ. The CDR3 is 15 amino acids. Trimming cost V 4 bases and J 6 bases; bases outside gene matches: 6.

This clonotype showed up just a few times. The CDR3 region has the DNA TGTGCCAGCAGCTCACGCCACAGCGAGCAGTACTTC. Translating gives CASSSRHSEQYF. This rearrangement joins TRBV27 to TRBJ2-7; D call uncertain. V was shortened by 6 bases and J by 6 bases, with 12 bases between the two germline ends. The V gene's germline CDR1 is MNHEY and CDR2 SMNVEV (reference sequence). The CDR3 totals 12 residues.

At least ten counts were recorded for this clonotype. The chain employs TRBV28 and TRBJ2-1; 8 bases map to TRBD2. CDR1 and CDR2 from the germline V gene are MDHEN and SYDVKM. V lost 5 bases and J lost 4; bases outside the gene matches: 7. The CDR3 contains 15 residues. The CDR3 region is CASSDHGRVYNEQFF. The CDR3 nucleotides are TGTGCCAGCAGTGATCACGGGAGGGTTTACAATGAGCAGTTCTTC.

The table lists this clonotype with many counts. This chain uses TRBV21-1 with TRBJ2-4; the table's TRBD2 call for D was not verified on the DNA. TRBV21-1 is annotated as a pseudogene. The length of the CDR3 is 13 residues. Here the CDR3 DNA reads TGTGCCAGCAGCAAAGGCTGTGGGACTAGCGAGTACTTC. Translating it yields CASSKGCGTSEYF.

The genes are TRBV11-2 and TRBJ2-7, with a tentative D call TRBD1 (5 bases). The CDR3 totals 14 residues. Trimming took 5 bases from V and 4 from J, leaving 15 bases between them. Germline V gene data show CDR1 as SGHAT and CDR2 as FQNNGV. The CDR3 DNA reads TGTGCCAGCAGCCCGCCCTGCAGGGCTTACGAGCAGTACGTC. This encodes CASSPPCRAYEQYV.

The chain has TRBV12-3 or TRBV12-4 and TRBJ1-5, with D unresolved. The CDR3 runs 18 residues. Trimming cost V 1 base and J 0 bases, with 16 bases left between them. The CDR3 sequence: CASSLGVEGLFSNQPQHF. For the CDR3, the DNA is TGTGCCAGCAGTTTAGGTGTGGAAGGTCTTTTTAGCAATCAGCCCCAGCATTTT.

The rearrangement joins TRBV12-3 or TRBV12-4 to TRBJ2-3; D ambiguous. The CDR3 extends over 15 amino acids. V was trimmed by 3 bases and J by 7 bases, leaving 17 bases between them. The CDR3 protein is CASSLFSNINYTQYF. As DNA, the CDR3 is TGTGCCAGCAGTTTGTTCAGCAACATAAATTATACGCAGTATTTT.

The CDR3: CSVWTSGRAGDEQYF. The CDR3 DNA sequence: TGCAGCGTTTGGACTAGCGGGAGGGCCGGAGACGAGCAGTACTTC. V and J are TRBV29-1 and TRBJ2-7, with 15 nucleotides matching TRBD2. The CDR3 is 15 amino acids. Germline-derived CDR1 and CDR2 are SQVTM and ANQGSEA. J lost 5 bases, V lost 5 bases, and 7 bases had no gene match.

V is TRBV6-2 or TRBV6-3 and J is TRBJ1-5, with 10 bases aligning to TRBD1. CDR1 is MNHEY and CDR2 is SVGEGT in the germline V gene. Trimming cost V 5 bases and J 5 bases; bases outside gene matches: 3. The CDR3 is 14 amino acids. For the CDR3, the DNA is TGTGCCAGCAGTCCGACAGGGGGCTATCAGCCCCAGCATTTT. Translated, it gives CASSPTGGYQPQHF.

This clonotype was seen a few times. The chain joins TRBV7-2 to TRBJ1-4; D call uncertain. Between the trimmed V and J ends, which lost 1 base and 8 bases, there was a span of 8 bases. Per the germline V gene, CDR1 is SGHTA and CDR2 is FQGNSA. The CDR3 totals 13 residues. As DNA, the CDR3 is TGTGCCAGCAGCTTAGGAGTAAGCGAAAAACTGTTTTTT. Its protein product is CASSLGVSEKLFF. Full variable domain (outside the CDR3, taken from reference TRBV7-2 and TRBJ1-4): GAGVSQSPSNKVTEKGKDVELRCDPISGHTALYWYRQSLGQGLEFLIYFQGNSAPDKSGLPSDRFSAERTGGSVSTLTIQRTQQEDSAVYLCASSLGVSEKLFFGSGTQLSVL.

This clonotype has only a few counts. The rearrangement joins TRBV7-9 to TRBJ1-1, with D unclear. CDR3 length equals 11 residues. Germline V gene data show CDR1 as SEHNR and CDR2 as FQNEAQ (reference sequence). As DNA, the CDR3 is TGTGCGGGGTCCGGGAACACTGAAGCTTTCTTT. Protein product: CAGSGNTEAFF.

This clonotype occurred many times. The chain employs TRBV5-1 and TRBJ2-5; D unresolved. V was clipped by 3 bases and J by 3 bases, with 12 bases between them. Germline V CDR1 and CDR2: SGHRS, YFSETQ. The length of the CDR3 is 14 residues. For the CDR3, the DNA is TGCGCCAGCAGCTCCGCTGGCAGAGAAGAGACCCAGTACTTC. It yields the protein CASSSAGREETQYF. The full variable domain, in which reference TRBV5-1 and TRBJ2-5 provide the parts outside the CDR3, is KAGVTQTPRYLIKTRGQQVTLSCSPISGHRSVSWYQQTPGQGLQFLFEYFSETQRNKGNFPGRFSGRQFSNSRSEMNVSTLELGDSALYLCASSSAGREETQYFGPGTRLLVL.

This clonotype has a count of ten or more. This chain links TRBV5-1 with TRBJ2-5; possibly TRBD2 for D (6 bases). V was shortened by 4 bases and J by 0 bases, with 10 bases between the two germline ends. Germline-derived CDR1 and CDR2 are SGHRS and YFSETQ. This CDR3 has 14 residues. For the CDR3, the DNA is TGCGCCAGCAGCATCGGGACTTACCAAGAGACCCAGTACTTC. This translates into CASSIGTYQETQYF. Full variable domain (rest looked up from reference TRBV5-1 and TRBJ2-5): KAGVTQTPRYLIKTRGQQVTLSCSPISGHRSVSWYQQTPGQGLQFLFEYFSETQRNKGNFPGRFSGRQFSNSRSEMNVSTLELGDSALYLCASSIGTYQETQYFGPGTRLLVL.

This chain uses TRBV11-2 with TRBJ2-1; D gene ambiguous. CDR3 length equals 14 residues. The V end was cut by 2 bases, the J end by 4 bases, with 9 bases between. Germline CDR1 reads SGHAT; CDR2 reads FQNNGV. The CDR3 DNA follows: TGTGCCAGCAGCTTACCGGAAGCATACAATGAGCAGTTCTTC. As protein: CASSLPEAYNEQFF.